The 3 T cell receptor beta chains reported below all come from one sample, sequenced in a study of cytomegalovirus exposure and HLA in healthy donors. In the PCR, 60 Vbeta and 13 Jbeta primers were used. Libraries were prepared by immunoSEQ multiplex PCR; TCRdb keeps only in-frame clonotypes and omits some of them. The sample includes 100,000 or so clones. Sequencing used PBMCs. The origin of the receptors is a man aged 50-59 years in good health and CMV-seronegative.

V gene TRBV15 combines with J gene TRBJ2-1; D not resolved. Trimming removed 1 base at V and 5 bases at J, with 9 bases between. CDR1 and CDR2 from the germline V gene are LNHNV and YYDKDF (reference sequence). The CDR3 is 14 amino acids. The CDR3, as DNA: TGTGCCACCAGCAGAGTTACGGCGGACAATGAGCAGTTCTTC. It yields the protein CATSRVTADNEQFF.

V and J are TRBV28 and TRBJ1-1, with unresolved D. Trimming took off 9 bases at V and 3 bases at J, with 14 bases between the two ends. CDR3 size: 13 residues. Per the germline V gene, CDR1 is MDHEN and CDR2 is SYDVKM. CDR3 nucleotide sequence: TGTGCCAGTGGAGTATACGGGGACACTGAAGCTTTCTTT. As protein: CASGVYGDTEAFF.

The chain uses TRBV5-1 and TRBJ1-1; TRBD1 matches at 7 bases. V gave up 4 bases and J gave up 11 bases; unmatched junction bases: 11. The germline V gene has CDR1 SGHRS and CDR2 YFSETQ. There are 13 residues in the CDR3. In nucleotides, the CDR3 is TGCGCCAGCAGCGGGGAACAGGGGACGGGTGCTTTCTTT. This encodes CASSGEQGTGAFF.